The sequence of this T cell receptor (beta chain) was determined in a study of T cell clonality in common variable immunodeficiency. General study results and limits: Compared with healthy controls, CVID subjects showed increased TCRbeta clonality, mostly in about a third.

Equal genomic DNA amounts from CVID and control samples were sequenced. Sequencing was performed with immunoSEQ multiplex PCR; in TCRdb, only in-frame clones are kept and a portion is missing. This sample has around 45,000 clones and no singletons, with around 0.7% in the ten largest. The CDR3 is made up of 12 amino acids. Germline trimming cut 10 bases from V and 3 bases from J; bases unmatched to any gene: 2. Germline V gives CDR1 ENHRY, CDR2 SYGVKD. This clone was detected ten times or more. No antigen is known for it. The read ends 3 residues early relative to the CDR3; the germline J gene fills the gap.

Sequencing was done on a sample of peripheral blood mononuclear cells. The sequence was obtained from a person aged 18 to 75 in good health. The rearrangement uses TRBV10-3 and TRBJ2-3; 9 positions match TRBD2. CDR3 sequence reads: CATRGGTDTQYF. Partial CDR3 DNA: TGTGCCACGCGGGGGGGTACAGATACG.